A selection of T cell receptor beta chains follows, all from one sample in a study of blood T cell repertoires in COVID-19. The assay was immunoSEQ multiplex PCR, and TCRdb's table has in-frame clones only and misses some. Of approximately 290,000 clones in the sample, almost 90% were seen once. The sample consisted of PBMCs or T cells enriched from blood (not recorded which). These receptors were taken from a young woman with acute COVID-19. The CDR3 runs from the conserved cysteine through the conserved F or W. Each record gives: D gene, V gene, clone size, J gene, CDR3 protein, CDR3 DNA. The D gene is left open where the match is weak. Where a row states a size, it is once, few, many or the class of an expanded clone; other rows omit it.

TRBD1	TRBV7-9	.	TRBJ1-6	CASSLVGTGDSPLHF	TGTGCCAGCAGCCTAGTTGGGACAGGGGATTCACCCCTCCACTTT
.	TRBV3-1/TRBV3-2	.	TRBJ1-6	CASSHRGFYNSPLHF	TGTGCCAGCAGCCACCGGGGATTCTATAATTCACCCCTCCACTTT
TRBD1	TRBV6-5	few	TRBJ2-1	CASRRLQGANEQFF	TGTGCCAGCAGGAGATTACAGGGGGCAAATGAGCAGTTCTTC
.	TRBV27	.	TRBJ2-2	CASSFRQGGTGELFF	TGTGCCAGCAGTTTTCGGCAGGGCGGCACCGGGGAGCTGTTTTTT
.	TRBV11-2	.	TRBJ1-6	CASSPAGRVYNSPLHF	TGTGCCAGCAGCCCCGCGGGGCGGGTCTATAATTCACCCCTCCACTTT
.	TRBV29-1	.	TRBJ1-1	CSVGFRGTNTEAFF	TGCAGCGTTGGGTTCCGGGGAACGAACACTGAAGCTTTCTTT
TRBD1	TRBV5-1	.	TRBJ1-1	CASSLGTGLAGTEAFF	TGCGCCAGCAGCTTGGGGACAGGCCTCGCCGGCACTGAAGCTTTCTTT
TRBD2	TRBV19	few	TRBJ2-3	CASSEIRSGRSTDTQYF	TGTGCCAGTAGTGAGATTAGAAGCGGGAGGAGCACAGATACGCAGTATTTT
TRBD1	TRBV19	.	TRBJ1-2	CASSPRGPYGYTF	TGTGCCAGTAGTCCCAGGGGGCCGTATGGCTACACCTTC
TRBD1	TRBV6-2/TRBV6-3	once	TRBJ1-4	CASSKYGQGAVEKLFF	TGTGCCAGCAGCAAATACGGACAGGGGGCAGTTGAAAAACTGTTTTTT
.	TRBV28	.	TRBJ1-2	CASSLMGANYGYTF	TGTGCCAGCAGTTTAATGGGAGCTAACTATGGCTACACCTTC
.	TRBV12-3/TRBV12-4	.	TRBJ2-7	CASSRAYEQYF	TGTGCCAGCAGCCGGGCCTACGAGCAGTACTTC
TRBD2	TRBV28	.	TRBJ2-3	CASSLLGGRALLDTQYF	TGTGCCAGCAGTTTATTGGGCGGGAGGGCCCTGTTGGATACGCAGTATTTT
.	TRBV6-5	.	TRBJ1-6	CASRQFYNSPLHF	TGTGCCAGTAGACAGTTTTATAATTCACCCCTCCACTTT
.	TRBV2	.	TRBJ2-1	CASNSGNYNEQFF	TGTGCCAGCAATTCCGGGAACTACAATGAGCAGTTCTTC
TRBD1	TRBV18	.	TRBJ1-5	CASSPGQVYSNQPQHF	TGTGCCAGCTCACCCGGACAGGTTTATAGCAATCAGCCCCAGCATTTT
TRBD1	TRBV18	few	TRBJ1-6	CASSPISTGANNSPLHF	TGTGCCAGCTCACCAATTTCGACAGGGGCGAATAATTCACCCCTCCACTTT
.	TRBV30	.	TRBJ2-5	CAWSEGVGGYETQYF	TGTGCCTGGAGTGAGGGAGTGGGGGGTTACGAGACCCAGTACTTC
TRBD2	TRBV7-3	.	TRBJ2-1	CASSPGTSGYNEQFF	TGTGCCAGCAGCCCCGGGACTAGCGGCTACAATGAGCAGTTCTTC
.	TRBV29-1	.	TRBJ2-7	CSVVPGAAYEQYF	TGCAGCGTTGTGCCGGGAGCCGCCTACGAGCAGTACTTC
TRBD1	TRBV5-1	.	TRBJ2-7	CASSGDSPYEQYF	TGCGCCAGCAGCGGGGACAGCCCCTACGAGCAGTACTTC
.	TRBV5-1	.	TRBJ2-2	CASSFQVNTGELFF	TGCGCCAGCAGCTTTCAGGTGAACACCGGGGAGCTGTTTTTT
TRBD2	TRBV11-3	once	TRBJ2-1	CASSSGTSGIPPHEQFF	TGTGCCAGCAGCAGTGGGACTAGCGGGATCCCACCGCATGAGCAGTTCTTC
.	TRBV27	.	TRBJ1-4	CASSPELVTVNEKLFF	TGTGCCAGCAGCCCTGAATTAGTGACAGTGAATGAAAAACTGTTTTTT
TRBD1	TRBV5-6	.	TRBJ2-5	CASSGTGVQETQYF	TGTGCCAGCAGTGGGACAGGTGTCCAAGAGACCCAGTACTTC
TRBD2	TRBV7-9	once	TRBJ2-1	CASSRSTSGAFNEQFF	TGTGCCAGCAGTCGATCCACTAGCGGGGCCTTCAATGAGCAGTTCTTC
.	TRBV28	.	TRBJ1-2	CASSLGGAVDYGYTF	TGTGCCAGCAGTTTAGGGGGGGCGGTCGACTATGGCTACACCTTC
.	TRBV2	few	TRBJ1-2	CAGTGTSLSANYGYTF	TGTGCCGGAACCGGGACATCACTTTCAGCTAACTATGGCTACACCTTC
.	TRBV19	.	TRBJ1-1	CASSIDPRTVNTEAFF	TGTGCCAGTAGTATAGACCCCCGGACAGTGAACACTGAAGCTTTCTTT
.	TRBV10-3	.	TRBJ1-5	CATQDSNSNQPQHF	TGTGCCACCCAGGACAGTAATAGCAATCAGCCCCAGCATTTT
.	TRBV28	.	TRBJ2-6	CASRGRQGPLISGANVLTF	TGTGCCAGCAGGGGCCGGCAGGGGCCTTTAATCTCTGGGGCCAACGTCCTGACTTTC
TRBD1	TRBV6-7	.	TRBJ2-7	CASSQGIPSYEQYF	TGTGCCAGCTCACAGGGGATCCCCTCCTACGAGCAGTACTTC
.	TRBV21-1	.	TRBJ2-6	CASSKQTGEYSGANVLTF	TGTGCCAGCAGCAAACAGACAGGGGAATACTCTGGGGCCAACGTCCTGACTTTC
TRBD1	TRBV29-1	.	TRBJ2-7	CSAGGQGTYEQYF	TGCAGCGCCGGGGGACAGGGAACCTACGAGCAGTACTTC
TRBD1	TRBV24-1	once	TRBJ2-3	CATSNNLRDRPSFTDTQYF	TGTGCCACCAGTAACAACCTCCGGGACAGACCCTCTTTCACAGATACGCAGTATTTT
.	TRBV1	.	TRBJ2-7	CTSIGTSGSYEQYF	TGCACCAGCATCGGGACTAGCGGCTCCTACGAGCAGTACTTC
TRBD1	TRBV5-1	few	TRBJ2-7	CASSLAGTAYEQYF	TGCGCCAGCAGCTTGGCCGGGACAGCCTACGAGCAGTACTTC
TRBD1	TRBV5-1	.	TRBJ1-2	CASSLGQGPSYGYTF	TGCGCCAGCAGCTTGGGACAGGGGCCTTCCTATGGCTACACCTTC
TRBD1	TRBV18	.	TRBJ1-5	CASSLIQGSNQPQHF	TGTGCCAGCTCACTAATACAGGGGAGCAATCAGCCCCAGCATTTT
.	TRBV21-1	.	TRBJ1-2	CASLTGTGEELGGYTF	TGTGCCAGCCTAACGGGGACAGGGGAAGAATTGGGCGGCTACACCTTC